The T cell receptor (beta chain) described here comes from a study of T-cell reconstitution after alpha-beta-depleted transplantation in children. Unique molecular identifiers were incorporated during preparation of the TCRbeta library. TCRdb called the PCR reads again in MiXCR, with one record for every CDR3 protein. The sample gives 150,000 to 200,000 distinct CDR3 sequences, roughly 7.5% of which show up once; roughly 3% is in the top ten. This clonotype was picked up many times. The V end lost 4 bases, the J end lost 4 bases, and 14 bases lay between the germline ends. CDR1 SGHDT and CDR2 YYEEEE come from the germline V gene. This CDR3 comprises 15 residues.

This chain joins TRBV5-6 and TRBJ1-4; tentative D call: TRBD1 (5 bases). The sample was PBMCs from the stem cell graft donor, taken from the stem cell graft. This TCR came from a human donor who donated a stem cell graft to a child with Wiskott-Aldrich syndrome. The CDR3 sequence: CASSQPEQVNEKLFF. DNA for the CDR3: TGTGCCAGCAGCCAACCGGAACAGGTTAATGAAAAACTGTTTTTT.